This TCR beta chain comes out of a study of cytomegalovirus exposure and HLA in healthy donors (dated by TCRdb to about 2017). About the investigation overall: An earlier analysis of 550 to 700 of the donors reported approximately 300 Gb of sequence data and some 120 million unique TCR beta sequences from about 179 million T cells. Four to six DR-DQ haplotypes were handled as single units for association and clustering, since linkage in the cohort was strong. A later analysis re-analyzed previously published TCR beta repertoires from about 730 donors and added high-resolution HLA genotyping to study TCR occurrence patterns. Of the approximately 400 genotyped donors, approximately 81% were placed in the genetic ancestry cluster associated with self-reported Caucasian donors. Rather than using new phenotypic data, the later analysis identified candidate immune exposures from TCR beta sequences and from how often those sequences occurred across donors. HLA typing included class I and class II loci at four-digit resolution. In an earlier analysis of 550 to 700 of the donors, high-throughput TCR beta sequencing was used to judge whether each TCR beta V gene segment behaved as functional or pseudogenic. To predict cytomegalovirus infection status, the study brought together high-throughput TCR immunosequencing, statistical association of individual TCRs with disease status, and machine learning. The study profiled the T cell repertoires of about 640 subjects by immunosequencing and related them to cytomegalovirus serostatus. Every repertoire in the discovery cohort had been generated on one and the same sequencing platform. Among roughly 400 genotyped donors of the cohort, an average of around 240,000 unique TCR beta nucleotide sequences were sequenced per donor, roughly a sixth of them non-productive. The study was designed to test whether signatures of past pathogen exposure could be identified by cataloging public T cell receptors. About 320 gigabases of sequencing data and tens of millions of unique TCR sequences were included in an early release covering roughly 600 HLA-typed donors. Donor age, sex, ethnicity and CMV serostatus were compiled together with the repertoire data. The number of donors typed differed by locus, with about 629-640 for A, B, C, DRB1 and DQB1, more than 500 for DQA1, 606 for DPA1, and approximately 470 for DPB1. In a later genetic analysis, genome-wide SNP genotypes for about 65% of the roughly 670 donors were used, and that subset was treated as a discovery cohort. In addition to the first cohort of hundreds of subjects, a separate validation cohort of approximately 110 different subjects was used.

CDR1 SGHVS and CDR2 FNYEAQ are derived from the germline V gene. The CDR3 starts with the cysteine, ends with the phenylalanine, and has 16 residues. The read is trimmed to its CDR3 DNA, 48 bases read in frame from base 1. Germline trimming: 4 bases from V, 0 bases from J; junction bases outside gene matches: 3. Library method: the immunoSEQ multiplex PCR assay. For the multiplex PCR, a mixture combining 60 forward primers for TCR Vbeta segments and 13 reverse primers for TCR Jbeta segments was used. Amplification of the CDR3 region of rearranged TCR beta genes was performed with a multiplex PCR assay on genomic DNA. Amplified TCR beta libraries were sequenced as 87-base-pair reads on the Illumina HiSeq System. The study's own analysis went as follows. A later analysis tallied 75 million to 95 million unique TCR beta chains across the 666 repertoires, and approximately 12 million of those chains were shared by two or more donors. Raw reads were error-corrected and collapsed into unique sequences with a nearest-neighbor algorithm that merged closely related sequences to remove PCR and sequencing errors. Alignment of CDR3 sequences to IMGT reference sequences was used to assign V, D and J gene segments. For a sequence to be retained, at least a six-nucleotide match to both a V gene segment and a J gene segment was required. A rearrangement was called productive if the CDR3 had no stop codons and remained in frame with V and J, and every other rearrangement was called non-productive. CDR3 was defined by IMGT convention, running from the second conserved V-encoded cysteine to the conserved J-encoded phenylalanine. The earlier analysis of 587 of the donors excluded sequences that lacked an unambiguous match to a single V gene segment. In an earlier analysis of 587 of the donors, V segments were called functional above 56.7% productive rearrangements and were called segregating when the between-donor standard deviation exceeded 5%. A statistical classification framework was developed to diagnose cytomegalovirus status using the catalog of TCR beta chain sequences. In a later analysis, TCR nucleotide sequences were compared against IMGT/GENE-DB human TR gene sequences so that V and J genes could be assigned. A later analysis assigned CDR3 sequences and most-parsimonious VDJ recombination scenarios with the TCRdist pipeline. In a later analysis, every TCR beta chain was defined by the combination of its CDR3 amino acid sequence and its V-gene family, and reads without a unique V-gene family were dropped. As a way to deal with suspected cross-contamination and a sequencing artifact, a later analysis dropped 500 to 700 nucleotide sequences that were highly shared and had low generation probability. A later analysis calculated a clonal expansion index for each public chain from normalized within-repertoire ranks of inferred template counts. In a later analysis, generation probabilities were computed with a VDJ recombination model fitted to out-of-frame rearrangements, and the resulting probabilities were checked against IGoR. In a later analysis, TCR-TCR, TCR-HLA and TCR-CMV co-occurrence was scored with hypergeometric tests, and a repertoire-size bias correction was applied to TCR pairs. A later analysis estimated false discovery rates by permuting HLA or CMV assignments 20 times. In a later analysis, co-occurring TCRs were grouped using DBSCAN, with TCRdist sequence similarity added in when clustering inside HLA-allele-positive subsets. Repertoires with fewer than 30,000 or more than 120,000 public chains, plus five repertoires with anomalous nucleotide sharing, were excluded from co-occurrence clustering. As stored in TCRdb, this immuneACCESS dataset retains in-frame rearrangements with V and J assigned. A fraction of the clones does not appear; measured against another copy, unresolved V genes explain less than half of the discrepancy, and the remainder lacks a known reason. V and J calls and clone size follow that table, whereas D and trimming were derived from the DNA. The sample table holds some 120,000 clones, of which less than 10% were seen once. The top ten constitute around 6% of the sample.

Results and caveats for the whole study, not just this receptor: The 87-base-pair reads could not distinguish some IMGT-functional V segments, including TRBV6-2 and TRBV6-3, so those segments were excluded. Several of the top co-occurrence clusters appeared to be linked to parvovirus B19, influenza, CMV and Epstein-Barr virus, according to a later analysis. In a later genetic analysis, a missense DCLRE1C variant was associated with V-gene and J-gene trimming of TCR beta chains, and the association was replicated in an independent cohort. Because counts were too low, roughly 17 rarely observed V segments, including chromosome 9 orphons, were left out of the earlier analysis of a few hundred of the donors. For the cohort, immune exposure information was limited to CMV serostatus. In the study, about 150 TCR beta chains were listed as associated with cytomegalovirus. A later analysis associated 15,000 to 20,000 TCR beta sequences with specific HLA alleles at a false discovery rate of 0.05. In vitro tests confirmed that a few of the cytomegalovirus-associated TCR beta chains recognize cytomegalovirus antigens. A group of highly shared sequence variants was considered likely to be a technical artifact of the sequencing pipeline. A later genetic analysis reported fewer N-insertions in productive TCRs among donors in an Asian-associated ancestry cluster than the approximately 700-donor mean. This cohort had only TCR beta chains sequenced, and the lack of alpha or paired-chain data limited which features could be detected. Most TCR sequences were observed very rarely across donors, whereas some public TCRs were present in many individuals. The authors suggested that the approach could potentially be generalized to other disease states and immunological phenotypes. The classifier was reported to diagnose cytomegalovirus status with high specificity and sensitivity in both the original and validation cohorts. Because HLA typing was unavailable for some donors at each locus, only the typed subset was used in association tests. Linkage disequilibrium might explain the correlated functional status among segregating V segments, but an unknown experimental factor could not be excluded. In a later analysis, most CMV-associated TCR beta chains were found to appear HLA-restricted, with HLA associations seemingly driven largely by CMV exposure. When HLA alleles, especially DR and DQ, strongly co-occurred, attributing TCR associations to individual alleles was difficult. A further reported finding was that TCR beta sequences accurately predicted the HLA-A and HLA-B alleles for most subjects in the first cohort. In a later analysis, the rate of TCR association differed among HLA loci, with DRB1 alleles having the most associated TCRs and HLA-C alleles having the fewest. A later analysis found that HLA-associated TCR beta chains were more clonally expanded and had lower generation probabilities than equally common non-associated chains. Broadly in line with IMGT annotations, most TCR beta V segments showed up in productive rearrangements about 90% or about 30% of the time in an earlier analysis of approximately 600 of the donors. The presence/absence analyses assumed that sequencing depth was roughly uniform across donors, and that assumption may not be true.

Of note for this clone: The target of this receptor is not known. Base qualities are not provided; no much larger clone lies one nucleotide away.

The cohort consisted of some 670 healthy bone marrow donors. Cohort members were all nominally healthy when sampled, although unrecorded immune exposures were likely present. The donor tested CMV seropositive and was one of the 289 seropositive cohort members. Each donor provided a peripheral blood sample, and peripheral blood mononuclear cells were used for TCR beta sequencing. Genomic DNA was extracted from the blood cell samples with the Qiagen DNeasy Blood Extraction Kit. The receptor comes from a woman in her 40s in good health and CMV-seropositive. Recombination joined TRBV7-6 with TRBJ2-1; 10 of the junction bases match TRBD1. The source material was PBMCs. CDR3 sequence: CASSSGQGVSYNEQFF. The DNA is TGTGCCAGCAGCTCAGGACAGGGGGTCTCCTACAATGAGCAGTTCTTC. The CDR3, completed at both ends by the reference TRBV7-6 and TRBJ2-1 genes, gives the full variable domain GAGVSQSPRYKVTKRGQDVALRCDPISGHVSLYWYRQALGQGPEFLTYFNYEAQQDKSGLPNDRFSAERPEGSISTLTIQRTEQRDSAMYRCASSSGQGVSYNEQFFGPGTRLTVL.